This section outlines one T cell receptor beta chain sequence together with its context. The antigen it binds to is not known. Nothing much larger sits one base from this clone, and base qualities are not available. The sample originates from a study of TIL therapy for anti-PD-1-resistant metastatic lung cancer (TCRdb year 2021). Background for the entire study: Tumors were harvested before any PD-1/PD-L1 blockade; patients then received nivolumab, and those progressing received lymphodepletion, expanded TIL infusion and IL-2. A median age of about 57 years (range roughly 38-85) and a median tumor PD-L1 proportion score of 6% were recorded among enrolled patients. Most of the cohort had lung adenocarcinoma, a handful of tumors were EGFR-mutant and two were ALK-rearranged, and half of the patients were current or former smokers. A median non-synonymous tumor mutation burden of around 1.5 mutations per megabase was determined across the cohort by whole-exome sequencing. T cell receptor beta sequencing of tumor and peripheral blood served to follow clonotypes across the tumor, the expanded TIL product, and serial blood samples.

What the study reported, not specific to this receptor: Infused TIL clonotypes partially replaced the baseline peripheral repertoire then decayed over months, with no apparent association between persistence and response. The cohort was highly selected, with more treatment-naive, never-smoker and oncogene-addicted patients than typical, limiting generalizability. The study protocol defined all tumor marker inferences as exploratory.

Taken with the paper, the label for time point translates to: pre-treatment sample, taken before nivolumab and TIL therapy. Adults with stage 4 NSCLC were enrolled in a dual-center phase I trial from late 2017 to early 2020. Samples were obtained from a single-arm, open-label phase I trial in which tumor-infiltrating lymphocyte therapy with nivolumab was evaluated in advanced non-small cell lung cancer. Mononuclear cells from blood collected in EDTA tubes were isolated on a Ficoll gradient and snap-frozen as pellets, and DNA was then extracted using a Qiagen mini-prep kit. CDR1 is given as ENHRY and CDR2 as SYGVKD, both from the germline V gene. CDR3 length: 17 amino acids, cysteine to phenylalanine. Here the CDR3 DNA is all that survives: 51 bases in frame from base 1. Here V drops 3 bases and J drops 7 bases, and the junction holds 15 bases not matched to any gene. TCR beta CDR3 regions were amplified from genomic DNA with the immunoSEQ v3 hsTCRB kit using bias-controlled multiplex PCR. An Illumina NextSeq 500 was used to sequence the TCR libraries, reaching approximately 2 million read pairs at survey level or roughly 5-6.5 million at deep level. The authors' analysis ran thus. V, D and J genes were assigned, non-productive sequences were removed, and clonality was reported by immunoSEQ Analyzer software. To compare repertoires between infused TIL and blood, productive Simpson clonality was used along with the Morisita overlap index of productive TRB rearrangements. Absolute clonotype counts in blood were estimated by multiplying the lymphocyte count by the CD3+ fraction and by the productive frequency of the clone. Not all clones reach the TCRdb copy of this immuneACCESS table, which keeps in-frame sequences only. Checked studies attribute under half of the gap to unresolved V genes and leave the rest unexplained. That table gives V, J and clone size, and the DNA gave D and trimming. The sample includes tens of thousands of clones, with less than 85% observed a single time. The ten largest clonotypes hold about 5.7% of the sample.

The sequence is built from TRBV10-3 and TRBJ2-5; 9 central nucleotides agree with TRBD2. Source: blood, taken at baseline. The clonotype was recovered from a person aged 25 to 79 with non-small cell lung cancer. DNA sequence: TGTGCCATCAGTGACCCTTTGGGGCGGGAGGGACGTGGGACCCAGTACTTC. It specifies CAISDPLGREGRGTQYF.